This T cell receptor (beta chain) derives from a study of blood T cell repertoires in COVID-19. Study as a whole: There were acute and convalescent COVID-19 samples, and they came from the United States, Italy and Spain.

Data came from immunoSEQ multiplex PCR; TCRdb stores just in-frame clones and leaves some out. The data hold around 140,000 clones, with about 79% observed a single time. The sequencing sample was made of peripheral blood. The sequence was collected from a man between 60 and 75 years old with active or convalescent COVID-19.

The CDR3 nucleotides read TGCGCCAGCAGCGCCGGAGGGACAGGGGGCGAAAAACTGTTTTTT. Protein product: CASSAGGTGGEKLFF. The chain employs TRBV5-1 and TRBJ1-4, with 12 bases fitting TRBD1. The CDR3 extends over 15 amino acids. Losses at the gene ends were 4 bases for V and 8 bases for J; bases not matched to a gene: 6. Germline CDR1 and CDR2: SGHRS and YFSETQ.